This TCR beta chain emerged from a study of blood T cell repertoires in COVID-19. Study information: Spain, Italy and the United States supplied samples that represented acute and convalescent COVID-19. T cells, B-cell-depleted T cells, or PBMCs supplied cDNA or gDNA.

Per the original methods: Reference gene primer amplification gave estimated nucleated cell counts. Sequencing was performed with immunoSEQ multiplex PCR; in TCRdb, only in-frame clones are kept and a portion is missing. The D gene and trimming were derived from the DNA, and the V and J assignments and clone size from that table. The table shows around 180,000 clones, with around 89% occurring only once. The CDR3 contains 22 residues. Input material: peripheral blood. The V call is TRBV21-1, the J call TRBJ2-3; TRBD2 was called by the table and not checked on the DNA. TRBV21-1 counts as a pseudogene. This TCR was recovered from a woman between 25 and 40 years old with acute or convalescent COVID-19. DNA for the CDR3: TGTGCCAGCAGCAAAGGTAGGACTAGCGGGAGAAGTGAGGTAGATAAGGCAGATACGCAGTATTTT. Amino acid sequence: CASSKGRTSGRSEVDKADTQYF.